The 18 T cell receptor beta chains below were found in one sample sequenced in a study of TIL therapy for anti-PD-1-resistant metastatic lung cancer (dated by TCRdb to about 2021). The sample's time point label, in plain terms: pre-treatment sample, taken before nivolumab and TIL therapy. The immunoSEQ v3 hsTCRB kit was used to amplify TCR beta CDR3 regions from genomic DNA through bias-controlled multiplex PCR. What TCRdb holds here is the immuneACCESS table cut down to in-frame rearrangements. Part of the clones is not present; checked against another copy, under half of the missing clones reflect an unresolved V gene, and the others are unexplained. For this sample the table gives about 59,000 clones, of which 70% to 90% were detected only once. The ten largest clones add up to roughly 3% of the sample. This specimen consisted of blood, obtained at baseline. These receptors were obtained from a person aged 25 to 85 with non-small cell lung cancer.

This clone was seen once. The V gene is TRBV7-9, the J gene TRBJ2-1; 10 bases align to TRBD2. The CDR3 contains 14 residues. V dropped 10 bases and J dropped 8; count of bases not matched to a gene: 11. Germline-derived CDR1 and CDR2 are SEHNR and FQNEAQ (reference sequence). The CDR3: CATSWTSGWDEQFF. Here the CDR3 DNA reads TGTGCCACCTCCTGGACTAGCGGTTGGGATGAGCAGTTCTTC.

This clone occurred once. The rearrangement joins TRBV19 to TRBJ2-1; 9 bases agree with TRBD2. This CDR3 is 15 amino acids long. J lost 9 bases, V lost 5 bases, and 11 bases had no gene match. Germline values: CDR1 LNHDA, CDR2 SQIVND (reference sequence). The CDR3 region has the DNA TGTGCCAGTAGTGTAGGGACTAGCTATTTTAGTGAGCAGTTCTTC. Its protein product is CASSVGTSYFSEQFF.

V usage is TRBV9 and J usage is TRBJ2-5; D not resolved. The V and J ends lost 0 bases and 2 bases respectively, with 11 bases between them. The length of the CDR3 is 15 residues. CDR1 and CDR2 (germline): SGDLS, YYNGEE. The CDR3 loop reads CASSVGSQIQETQYF. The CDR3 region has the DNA TGTGCCAGCAGCGTAGGATCACAGATTCAAGAGACCCAGTACTTC.

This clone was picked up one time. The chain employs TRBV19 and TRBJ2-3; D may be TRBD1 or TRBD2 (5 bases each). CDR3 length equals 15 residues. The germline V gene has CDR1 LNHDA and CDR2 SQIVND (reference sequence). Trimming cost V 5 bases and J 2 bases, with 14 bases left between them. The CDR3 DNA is TGTGCCAGTAGTTTCGGGGCCTTTTCCACAGATACGCAGTATTTT. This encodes CASSFGAFSTDTQYF.

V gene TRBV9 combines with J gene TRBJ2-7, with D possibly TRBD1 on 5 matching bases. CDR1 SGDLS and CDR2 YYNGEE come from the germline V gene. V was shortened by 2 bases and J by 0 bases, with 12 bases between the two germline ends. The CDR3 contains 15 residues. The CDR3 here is CASSVGAVASYEQYF. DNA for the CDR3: TGTGCCAGCAGCGTTGGGGCAGTCGCCTCCTACGAGCAGTACTTC. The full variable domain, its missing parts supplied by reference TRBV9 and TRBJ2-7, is DSGVTQTPKHLITATGQRVTLRCSPRSGDLSVYWYQQSLDQGLQFLIQYYNGEERAKGNILERFSAQQFPDLHSELNLSSLELGDSALYFCASSVGAVASYEQYFGPGTRLTVT.

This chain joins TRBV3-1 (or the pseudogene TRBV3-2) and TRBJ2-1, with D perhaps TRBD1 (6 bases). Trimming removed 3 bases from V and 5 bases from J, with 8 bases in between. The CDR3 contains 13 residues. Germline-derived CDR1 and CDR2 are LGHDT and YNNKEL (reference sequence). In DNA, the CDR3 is TGTGCCAGCAGCCACTGGACAGACAATGAGCAGTTCTTC. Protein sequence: CASSHWTDNEQFF.

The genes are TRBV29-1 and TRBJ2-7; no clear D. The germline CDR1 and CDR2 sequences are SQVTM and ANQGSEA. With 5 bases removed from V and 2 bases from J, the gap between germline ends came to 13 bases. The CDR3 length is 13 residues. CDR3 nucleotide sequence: TGCAGCGTTCTTTCGTTGACCCCCTACGAGCAGTACTTC. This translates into CSVLSLTPYEQYF.

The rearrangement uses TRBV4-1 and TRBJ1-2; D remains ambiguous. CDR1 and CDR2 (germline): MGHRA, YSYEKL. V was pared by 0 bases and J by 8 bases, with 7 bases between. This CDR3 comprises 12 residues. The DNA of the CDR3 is TGCGCCAGCAGCCAAGAGAAGGTGGGCTACACCTTC. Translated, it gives CASSQEKVGYTF.

The CDR3 nucleotides read TGTGCCAGCACCGGAGGGGTCCAAGAGACCCAGTACTTC. It specifies CASTGGVQETQYF. V gene TRBV12-3 or TRBV12-4 combines with J gene TRBJ2-5; D may be TRBD2 (6 bases). The CDR3 totals 13 residues. V was pared by 7 bases and J by 1 base, with 10 bases between.

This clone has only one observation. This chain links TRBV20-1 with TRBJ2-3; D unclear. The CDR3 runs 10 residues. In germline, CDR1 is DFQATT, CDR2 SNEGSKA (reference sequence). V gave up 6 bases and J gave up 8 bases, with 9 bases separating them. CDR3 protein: CSAPVGTQYF. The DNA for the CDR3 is TGCAGTGCCCCCGTGGGTACGCAGTATTTT.

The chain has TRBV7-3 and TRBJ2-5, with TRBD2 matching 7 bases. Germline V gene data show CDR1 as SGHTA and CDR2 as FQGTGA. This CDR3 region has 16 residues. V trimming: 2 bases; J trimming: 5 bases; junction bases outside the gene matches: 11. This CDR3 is CASSLVPGGIGETQYF. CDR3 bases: TGTGCCAGCAGCTTAGTCCCGGGGGGAATAGGGGAGACCCAGTACTTC.

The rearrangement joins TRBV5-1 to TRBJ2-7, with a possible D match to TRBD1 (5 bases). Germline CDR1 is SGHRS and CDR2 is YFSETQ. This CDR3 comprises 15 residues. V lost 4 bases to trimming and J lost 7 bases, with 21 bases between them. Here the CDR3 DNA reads TGCGCCAGCAGCCAAACAGGTCTGGTTGTGAGGGAGCAGTACTTC. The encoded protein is CASSQTGLVVREQYF.

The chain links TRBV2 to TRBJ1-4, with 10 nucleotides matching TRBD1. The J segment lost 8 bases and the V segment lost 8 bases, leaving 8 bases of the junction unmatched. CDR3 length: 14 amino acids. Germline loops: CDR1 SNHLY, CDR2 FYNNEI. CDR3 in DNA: TGTGCCAGCGGGAGGGGACAGGGGTACGAAAAACTGTTTTTT. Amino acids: CASGRGQGYEKLFF. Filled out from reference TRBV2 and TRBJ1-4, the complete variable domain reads EPEVTQTPSHQVTQMGQEVILRCVPISNHLYFYWYRQILGQKVEFLVSFYNNEISEKSEIFDDQFSVERPDGSNFTLKIRSTKLEDSAMYFCASGRGQGYEKLFFGSGTQLSVL.

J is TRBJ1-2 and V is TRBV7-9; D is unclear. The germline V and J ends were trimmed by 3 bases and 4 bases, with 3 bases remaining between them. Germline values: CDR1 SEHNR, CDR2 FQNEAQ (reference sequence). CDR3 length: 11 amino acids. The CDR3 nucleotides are TGTGCCAGCAGCTTGAGCTATGGCTACACCTTC. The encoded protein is CASSLSYGYTF.

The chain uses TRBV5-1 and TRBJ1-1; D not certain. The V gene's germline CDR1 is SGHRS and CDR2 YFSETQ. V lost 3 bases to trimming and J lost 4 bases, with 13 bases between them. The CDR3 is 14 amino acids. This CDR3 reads CASSWTQRGTEAFF. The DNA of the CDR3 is TGCGCCAGCAGCTGGACCCAACGGGGCACTGAAGCTTTCTTT. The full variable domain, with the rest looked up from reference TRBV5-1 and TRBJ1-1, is KAGVTQTPRYLIKTRGQQVTLSCSPISGHRSVSWYQQTPGQGLQFLFEYFSETQRNKGNFPGRFSGRQFSNSRSEMNVSTLELGDSALYLCASSWTQRGTEAFFGQGTRLTVV.

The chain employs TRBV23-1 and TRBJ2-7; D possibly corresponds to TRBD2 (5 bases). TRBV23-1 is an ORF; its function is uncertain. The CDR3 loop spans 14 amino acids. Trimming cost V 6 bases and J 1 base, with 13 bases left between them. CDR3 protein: CASRQRLNSYEQYF. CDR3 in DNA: TGCGCCAGCAGGCAGCGGCTGAATTCCTACGAGCAGTACTTC.

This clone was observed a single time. CDR3 bases: TGTGCCAGCAGATCGGACAGGCGCACAGATACGCAGTATTTT. It translates to CASRSDRRTDTQYF. This rearrangement joins TRBV6-5 to TRBJ2-3; 7 positions match TRBD1. The V and J ends lost 6 bases and 1 base, in that order; junction bases with no gene match: 4. Germline V CDR1 and CDR2: MNHEY, SVGAGI. This CDR3 is 14 amino acids long.

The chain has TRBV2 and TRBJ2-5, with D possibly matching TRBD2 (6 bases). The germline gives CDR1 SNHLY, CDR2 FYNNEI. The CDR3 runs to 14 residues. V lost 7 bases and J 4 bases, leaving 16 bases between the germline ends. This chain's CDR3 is CASTRGRGRETQYF. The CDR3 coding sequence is TGTGCCAGCACGCGGGGACGGGGGAGAGAGACCCAGTACTTC.